The rows below give T cell receptor beta chains drawn from one sample of a study of technical replicates of blood from a handful of donors. The protocol was immunoSEQ multiplex PCR, while the TCRdb copy is restricted to in-frame clones and leaves out a portion. This sample has 70,000 to 85,000 clones, with 95% to 98% found just once. Sequencing was performed on T cells isolated from PBMCs. These receptors were taken from a human donor in good health. Each CDR3 is given with its conserved first and last residue. The D gene is left open where the match is weak. The listing skips clone size in some rows; elsewhere it reads once, few, many or a size class.

j_call: TRBJ2-3
clone_size: .
v_call: TRBV7-9
d_call: .
cdr3_nt: TGTGCCAGCAGCGATACAGGGCGAAGCACAGATACGCAGTATTTT
cdr3_aa: CASSDTGRSTDTQYF

j_call: TRBJ2-7
clone_size: .
v_call: TRBV2
d_call: TRBD1
cdr3_nt: TGTGCCGACAAACCGGGACAGGGCAATTACGAGCAGTACTTC
cdr3_aa: CADKPGQGNYEQYF

j_call: TRBJ2-3
clone_size: .
v_call: TRBV30
d_call: TRBD2
cdr3_nt: TGTGCCTGGAGTGCCGCCGGGGGGGCCGCAGATACGCAGTATTTT
cdr3_aa: CAWSAAGGAADTQYF

j_call: TRBJ1-4
clone_size: .
v_call: TRBV6-1
d_call: TRBD1
cdr3_nt: TGTGCCAGCAGTGACAGGGGGAAAGGAGAAAAACTGTTTTTT
cdr3_aa: CASSDRGKGEKLFF

j_call: TRBJ1-6
clone_size: .
v_call: TRBV7-2
d_call: .
cdr3_nt: TGTGCCAGCAGCTCGTTCCTAAGCTCCTATAATTCACCCCTCCACTTT
cdr3_aa: CASSSFLSSYNSPLHF

j_call: TRBJ1-2
clone_size: .
v_call: TRBV6-1
d_call: TRBD1
cdr3_nt: TGTGCCAGCAGTGAAGTTGGGACAGGGGATGGCTGCACCTTC
cdr3_aa: CASSEVGTGDGCTF

j_call: TRBJ2-7
clone_size: .
v_call: TRBV6-5
d_call: .
cdr3_nt: TGTGCCAGCAGCTACTCTACTAGTTACGAGCAGTACTTC
cdr3_aa: CASSYSTSYEQYF

j_call: TRBJ2-1
clone_size: .
v_call: TRBV6-1
d_call: TRBD1
cdr3_nt: TGTGCCAGCAGTTTTGGACAGGCGAGGTTCGATGAGCAGTTCTTC
cdr3_aa: CASSFGQARFDEQFF

j_call: TRBJ2-1
clone_size: .
v_call: TRBV7-7
d_call: TRBD1
cdr3_nt: TGTGCCAGCAGCTTAAGGCCCCGGACAGGGCAAGTGCTGTCGGAGCAGTTCTTC
cdr3_aa: CASSLRPRTGQVLSEQFF

j_call: TRBJ2-7
clone_size: .
v_call: TRBV10-2
d_call: TRBD1
cdr3_nt: TGCGCCAGCAGCGTGGGACAGGGAACATACGAGCAGTACTTC
cdr3_aa: CASSVGQGTYEQYF

j_call: TRBJ2-1
clone_size: .
v_call: TRBV6-5
d_call: TRBD1
cdr3_nt: TGTGCCAGCAGTTACCCTGGGGGACAGGGGAACAATGAGCAGTTCTTC
cdr3_aa: CASSYPGGQGNNEQFF

j_call: TRBJ2-4
clone_size: .
v_call: TRBV7-9
d_call: TRBD2
cdr3_nt: TGTGCCAGCAGCTCTAGCACTAGCGGGGGGGAAGCCAAAAACATTCAGTACTTC
cdr3_aa: CASSSSTSGGEAKNIQYF

j_call: TRBJ2-5
clone_size: once
v_call: TRBV11-2
d_call: TRBD1
cdr3_nt: TGTGCCAGCAGCTTAGTTTACCGGACAGGGGGTGAAGAGACCCAGTACTTC
cdr3_aa: CASSLVYRTGGEETQYF

j_call: TRBJ2-1
clone_size: .
v_call: TRBV7-9
d_call: TRBD2
cdr3_nt: TGTGCCAGCAGCCTACGTCATAGCGGGGGGACTTACAATGAGCAGTTCTTC
cdr3_aa: CASSLRHSGGTYNEQFF

j_call: TRBJ2-2
clone_size: .
v_call: TRBV6-6
d_call: TRBD2
cdr3_nt: TGTGCCAGCAGTTCCGGGACTAGCTCCGGGGAGCTGTTTTTT
cdr3_aa: CASSSGTSSGELFF

j_call: TRBJ2-1
clone_size: .
v_call: TRBV27
d_call: .
cdr3_nt: TGTGCCAGCAGTCCAAGCTGGCCAGGGCCGGCTGAGCAGTTCTTC
cdr3_aa: CASSPSWPGPAEQFF

j_call: TRBJ2-2
clone_size: .
v_call: TRBV25-1
d_call: .
cdr3_nt: TGTGCCAGCAGTGTGACAGCGAACACCGGGGAGCTGTTTTTT
cdr3_aa: CASSVTANTGELFF

j_call: TRBJ2-7
clone_size: .
v_call: TRBV11-3
d_call: TRBD1
cdr3_nt: TGTGCCAGCAGCTGGGGACAGGCTCTCCACGAGCAGTACTTC
cdr3_aa: CASSWGQALHEQYF

j_call: TRBJ1-2
clone_size: .
v_call: TRBV7-9
d_call: TRBD1
cdr3_nt: TGTGCCAGCAGCTTAGCCCGGGACAGGGTGGTCTATGGCTACACCTTC
cdr3_aa: CASSLARDRVVYGYTF

j_call: TRBJ2-2
clone_size: .
v_call: TRBV28
d_call: TRBD2
cdr3_nt: TGTGCCAGCAACCGTCCGGGAGGGCCTGGCGGGGAGCTGTTTTTT
cdr3_aa: CASNRPGGPGGELFF

j_call: TRBJ1-5
clone_size: .
v_call: TRBV11-2
d_call: .
cdr3_nt: TGTGCCAGCAGCCCCGGAGGGGTTAGCAATCAGCCCCAGCATTTT
cdr3_aa: CASSPGGVSNQPQHF

j_call: TRBJ1-2
clone_size: .
v_call: TRBV9
d_call: .
cdr3_nt: TGTGCCAGCAGCGTAGACTTGAGGGAAGGCTATGGCTACACCTTC
cdr3_aa: CASSVDLREGYGYTF

j_call: TRBJ2-2
clone_size: .
v_call: TRBV6-6
d_call: .
cdr3_nt: TGTGCCAGCAGTCCAGGGCAGAACACCGGGGAGCTGTTTTTT
cdr3_aa: CASSPGQNTGELFF

j_call: TRBJ1-2
clone_size: .
v_call: TRBV4-1
d_call: .
cdr3_nt: TGCGCCAGCAGCCAAGATCACAGGGATCCACGGTATGGCTACACCTTC
cdr3_aa: CASSQDHRDPRYGYTF

j_call: TRBJ2-3
clone_size: .
v_call: TRBV5-5
d_call: TRBD1
cdr3_nt: TGTGCCAGCAGCTTGGCCGGTGGACAGGGAAGCCTGTGGGGAGCAGATACGCAGTATTTT
cdr3_aa: CASSLAGGQGSLWGADTQYF

j_call: TRBJ1-1
clone_size: .
v_call: TRBV5-1
d_call: .
cdr3_nt: TGCGCCAGCAGCTTCGTAACGACAGGACGAAACACTGAAGCTTTCTTT
cdr3_aa: CASSFVTTGRNTEAFF

j_call: TRBJ2-1
clone_size: .
v_call: TRBV29-1
d_call: TRBD2
cdr3_nt: TGCAGCGTTCTAGCGGGAGGGCCCCTCCGCGAGCAGTTCTTC
cdr3_aa: CSVLAGGPLREQFF

j_call: TRBJ2-6
clone_size: .
v_call: TRBV2
d_call: .
cdr3_nt: TGTGCCAGCAGTGGGGGGCATGACTCTGGGGCCAACGTCCTGACTTTC
cdr3_aa: CASSGGHDSGANVLTF

j_call: TRBJ2-7
clone_size: .
v_call: TRBV29-1
d_call: .
cdr3_nt: TGCAGCGTGGTTACGAGTATCTCCTACGAGCAGTACTTC
cdr3_aa: CSVVTSISYEQYF

j_call: TRBJ2-5
clone_size: .
v_call: TRBV4-1
d_call: .
cdr3_nt: TGCGCCAGCAGCCAAGTGCAGGGAATCCGGGAGACCCAGTACTTC
cdr3_aa: CASSQVQGIRETQYF

j_call: TRBJ1-5
clone_size: .
v_call: TRBV29-1
d_call: .
cdr3_nt: TGCAGCGTTGGGGGGCAGGGGAGCAATCAGCCCCAGCATTTT
cdr3_aa: CSVGGQGSNQPQHF

j_call: TRBJ1-1
clone_size: .
v_call: TRBV19
d_call: .
cdr3_nt: TGTGCCACTCAAGACAGGAACACTGAAGCTTTCTTT
cdr3_aa: CATQDRNTEAFF

j_call: TRBJ2-5
clone_size: .
v_call: TRBV25-1
d_call: .
cdr3_nt: TGTGCCAGCAGACTGCAAGAGACCCAGTACTTC
cdr3_aa: CASRLQETQYF

j_call: TRBJ2-7
clone_size: .
v_call: TRBV7-9
d_call: .
cdr3_nt: TGTGCCAGCAGCTTAGAGTGGAGGGACGACGAGCAGTACTTC
cdr3_aa: CASSLEWRDDEQYF

j_call: TRBJ2-3
clone_size: .
v_call: TRBV12-5
d_call: TRBD1
cdr3_nt: TGTGCTAGTGGTTTCCGACAGGGGGAAAGGGAAGCAGATACGCAGTATTTT
cdr3_aa: CASGFRQGEREADTQYF

j_call: TRBJ1-1
clone_size: .
v_call: TRBV5-1
d_call: .
cdr3_nt: TGCGCCAGCAGCCCCCGACACTCGGTGGGCACTGAAGCTTTCTTT
cdr3_aa: CASSPRHSVGTEAFF

j_call: TRBJ2-2
clone_size: .
v_call: TRBV11-3
d_call: TRBD2
cdr3_nt: TGTGCCAGCAGCTTGGGGCTAGCGGGGGGGCCAGACACCGGGGAGCTGTTTTTT
cdr3_aa: CASSLGLAGGPDTGELFF

j_call: TRBJ1-2
clone_size: .
v_call: TRBV19
d_call: TRBD1
cdr3_nt: TGTGCCACAACATCGGGGACAGGGGCCTATGGCTACACCTTC
cdr3_aa: CATTSGTGAYGYTF

j_call: TRBJ2-3
clone_size: .
v_call: TRBV7-9
d_call: TRBD2
cdr3_nt: TGTGCCAGCAGCTTAAAAGGGCTAGCGGGAGAGGTAGATACGCAGTATTTT
cdr3_aa: CASSLKGLAGEVDTQYF

j_call: TRBJ1-5
clone_size: .
v_call: TRBV11-3
d_call: .
cdr3_nt: TGTGCCAGCAGCAGGGGCTACAATCAGCCCCAGCATTTT
cdr3_aa: CASSRGYNQPQHF

j_call: TRBJ2-6
clone_size: .
v_call: TRBV5-1
d_call: .
cdr3_nt: TGCGCCAGCGGATCGACGAGGTCTGGGGCCAACGTCCTGACTTTC
cdr3_aa: CASGSTRSGANVLTF